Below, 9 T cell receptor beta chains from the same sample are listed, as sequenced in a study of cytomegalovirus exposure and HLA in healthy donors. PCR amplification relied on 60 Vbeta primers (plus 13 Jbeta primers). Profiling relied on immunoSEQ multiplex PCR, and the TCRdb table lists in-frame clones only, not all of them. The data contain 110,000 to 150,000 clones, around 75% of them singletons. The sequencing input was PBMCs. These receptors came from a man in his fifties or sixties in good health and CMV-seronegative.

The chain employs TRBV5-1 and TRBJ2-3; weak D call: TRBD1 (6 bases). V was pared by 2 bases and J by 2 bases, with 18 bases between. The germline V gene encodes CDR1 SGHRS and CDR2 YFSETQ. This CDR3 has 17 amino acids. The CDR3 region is CASSLMTGTPNTDTQYF. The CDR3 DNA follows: TGCGCCAGCAGCTTAATGACCGGGACACCGAACACAGATACGCAGTATTTT.

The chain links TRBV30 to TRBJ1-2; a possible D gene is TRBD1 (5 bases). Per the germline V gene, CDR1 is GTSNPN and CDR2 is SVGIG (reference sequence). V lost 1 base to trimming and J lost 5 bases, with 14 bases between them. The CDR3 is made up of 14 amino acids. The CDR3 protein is CAWSGGLRWYGYTF. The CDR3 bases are TGTGCCTGGAGTGGGGGCCTAAGGTGGTATGGCTACACCTTC.

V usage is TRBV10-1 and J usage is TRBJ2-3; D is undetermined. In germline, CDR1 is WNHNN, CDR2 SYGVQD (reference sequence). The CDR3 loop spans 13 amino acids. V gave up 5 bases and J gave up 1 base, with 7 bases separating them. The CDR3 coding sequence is TGCGCCAGCAGTCTCCGGGGCACAGATACGCAGTATTTT. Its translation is CASSLRGTDTQYF.

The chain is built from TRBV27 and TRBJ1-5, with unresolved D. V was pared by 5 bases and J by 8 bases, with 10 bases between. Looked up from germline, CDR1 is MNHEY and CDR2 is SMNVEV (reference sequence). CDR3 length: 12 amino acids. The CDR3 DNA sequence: TGTGCCAGCAGTAGCCCCGAAGAGCCCCAGCATTTT. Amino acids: CASSSPEEPQHF.

For the CDR3, the DNA is TGTGCCAGCAGCTTAGGACAGGGGGCCGCGATAGGAGAGACCCAGTACTTC. Translation: CASSLGQGAAIGETQYF. The rearrangement uses TRBV7-9 and TRBJ2-5; 10 bases line up with TRBD1. Trimming cost V 1 base and J 4 bases; bases outside gene matches: 9. Germline V gene data show CDR1 as SEHNR and CDR2 as FQNEAQ (reference sequence). CDR3 size: 17 residues.

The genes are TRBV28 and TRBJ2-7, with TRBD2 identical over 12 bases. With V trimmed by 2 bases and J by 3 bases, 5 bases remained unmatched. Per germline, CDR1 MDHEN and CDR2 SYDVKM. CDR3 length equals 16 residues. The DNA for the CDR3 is TGTGCCAGCAGTTTACTTCTAGCGGGAGGGTTCTACGAGCAGTACTTC. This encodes CASSLLLAGGFYEQYF.

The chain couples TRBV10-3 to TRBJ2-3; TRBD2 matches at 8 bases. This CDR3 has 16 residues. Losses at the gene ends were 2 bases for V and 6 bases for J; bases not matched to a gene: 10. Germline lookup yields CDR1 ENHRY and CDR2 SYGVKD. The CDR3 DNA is TGTGCCATCAGTGAGGGCAGGGTATCGGGGGGGGATACGCAGTATTTT. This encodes CAISEGRVSGGDTQYF.

CDR3 protein: CASRGQVFSQPQHF. CDR3 DNA: TGTGCCAGCAGGGGACAGGTCTTTAGCCAGCCCCAGCATTTT. The chain couples TRBV28 to TRBJ1-5; TRBD1 aligns across 8 bases. J lost 7 bases, V lost 6 bases, and 8 bases had no gene match. Germline values: CDR1 MDHEN, CDR2 SYDVKM. This CDR3 region has 14 residues.

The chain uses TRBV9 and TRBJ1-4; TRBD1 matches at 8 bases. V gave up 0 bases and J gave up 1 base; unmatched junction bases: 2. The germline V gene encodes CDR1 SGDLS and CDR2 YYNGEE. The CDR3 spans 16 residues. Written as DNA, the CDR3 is TGTGCCAGCAGCGTAGCCGGACAGGGAACTAATGAAAAACTGTTTTTT. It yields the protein CASSVAGQGTNEKLFF.